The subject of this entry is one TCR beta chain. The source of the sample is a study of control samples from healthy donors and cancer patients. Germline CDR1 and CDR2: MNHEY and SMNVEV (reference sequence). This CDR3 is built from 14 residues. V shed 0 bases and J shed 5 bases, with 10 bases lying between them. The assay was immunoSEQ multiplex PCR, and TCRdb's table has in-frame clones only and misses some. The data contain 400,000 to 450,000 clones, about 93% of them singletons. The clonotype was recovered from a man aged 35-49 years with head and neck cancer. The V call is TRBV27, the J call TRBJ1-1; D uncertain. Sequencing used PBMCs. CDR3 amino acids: CASSLSLIGTEAFF. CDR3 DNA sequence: TGTGCCAGCAGTTTATCTCTGATTGGGACTGAAGCTTTCTTT.